Below, 20 T cell receptor beta chains from the same sample are listed, as sequenced in a study of cytomegalovirus exposure and HLA in healthy donors (dated by TCRdb to about 2017). Receptor amplification or capture employed the immunoSEQ multiplex PCR assay. A mixture of 60 forward primers for TCR Vbeta segments and 13 reverse primers for TCR Jbeta segments was used in the multiplex PCR. In TCRdb, the immuneACCESS table is reduced to in-frame sequences with V and J assigned. These tables do not hold every clone; where another copy was compared, an unresolved V gene accounts for under half, and the others remain unexplained. The sample table lists tens of thousands of clones, more than 75% of them with a count of one. The biggest ten clones account for 7.8% of the sample. The sample comprised PBMCs. Receptors originate from a man younger than 35 in good health and CMV-seropositive.

This clone has just a few counts. This chain uses TRBV4-1 with TRBJ1-4; TRBD1 might be the D (6 bases). The CDR3 loop spans 15 amino acids. The V and J ends lost 4 bases and 1 base respectively, with 10 bases between them. Germline loops: CDR1 MGHRA, CDR2 YSYEKL. The chain's CDR3 is CASSRSQGTNEKLFF. CDR3 DNA: TGCGCCAGCAGCCGATCACAGGGAACTAATGAAAAACTGTTTTTT.

Note on this clone: Other DNA sequences from this sample encode an identical CDR3 as well. The rearrangement links TRBV28 to TRBJ1-5; no reliable D call. Germline CDR1 MDHEN, CDR2 SYDVKM. The CDR3 loop spans 12 amino acids. Trimming removed 7 bases at V and 0 bases at J, with 4 bases between. The CDR3 sequence: CASTYSNQPQHF. The CDR3 DNA is TGTGCCAGCACCTATAGCAATCAGCCCCAGCATTTT.

The rearrangement joins TRBV29-1 to TRBJ1-1, with D perhaps matching TRBD1 (6 bases). The length of the CDR3 is 14 residues. Trimming took 5 bases from V and 0 from J, leaving 13 bases between them. CDR1 SQVTM and CDR2 ANQGSEA come from the germline V gene. CDR3 sequence: CSVHGQTMNTEAFF. The CDR3 DNA reads as TGCAGCGTTCACGGACAGACCATGAACACTGAAGCTTTCTTT.

The V and J genes are TRBV6-5 and TRBJ1-2; 7 bases line up with TRBD1. The CDR3 contains 15 residues. Germline V gene lookup returns CDR1 MNHEY and CDR2 SVGAGI. Losses at the gene ends were 2 bases for V and 4 bases for J; bases not matched to a gene: 7. The CDR3 DNA follows: TGTGCCAGCAGTTACGGACAGGACCCCAGCTATGGCTACACCTTC. Translated, it gives CASSYGQDPSYGYTF.

This clone has more than one count but fewer than ten. The chain combines TRBV7-2 with TRBJ2-7; 7 bases align to TRBD1. Germline lookup yields CDR1 SGHTA and CDR2 FQGNSA. There are 15 residues in the CDR3. The V gene end was trimmed by 5 bases and the J gene end by 4 bases; junction bases not matched to a gene: 11. The CDR3, as DNA: TGTGCCAGCAGCATCCGACAGGGTGGGGCTTACGAGCAGTACTTC. Translated: CASSIRQGGAYEQYF.

V gene TRBV11-2 combines with J gene TRBJ2-1; 8 nucleotides agree with TRBD2. With V trimmed by 5 bases and J by 5 bases, 8 bases remained unmatched. The CDR3 covers 15 residues. Germline values: CDR1 SGHAT, CDR2 FQNNGV. The CDR3 region has the DNA TGTGCCAGCAGCCATCAGTCGGGAGGGCACAATGAGCAGTTCTTC. It codes for CASSHQSGGHNEQFF.

This chain uses TRBV7-6 with TRBJ1-2, with a weak D call TRBD1 (5 bases). Germline V gene lookup returns CDR1 SGHVS and CDR2 FNYEAQ. The V end was cut by 4 bases, the J end by 4 bases, with 19 bases between. The CDR3 has 16 residues. The CDR3 region has the DNA TGTGCCAGCAGCTCCGCCGGGGCGGGGGATCGCTATGGCTACACCTTC. Protein: CASSSAGAGDRYGYTF. The full variable domain, completed using reference TRBV7-6 and TRBJ1-2, is GAGVSQSPRYKVTKRGQDVALRCDPISGHVSLYWYRQALGQGPEFLTYFNYEAQQDKSGLPNDRFSAERPEGSISTLTIQRTEQRDSAMYRCASSSAGAGDRYGYTFGSGTRLTVV.

The chain uses TRBV2 and TRBJ1-1; no definite D call. This CDR3 has 10 residues. The germline gives CDR1 SNHLY, CDR2 FYNNEI. V was pared by 8 bases and J by 9 bases, with 10 bases between. The CDR3 spells CASQLLQAFF. CDR3 bases: TGTGCCAGCCAGTTATTACAAGCTTTCTTT.

This chain uses TRBV6-5 with TRBJ2-5, with a possible D match to TRBD1 (5 bases). The CDR3 totals 16 residues. V gave up 2 bases and J gave up 2 bases, with 15 bases separating them. Germline lookup yields CDR1 MNHEY and CDR2 SVGAGI. The CDR3 is CASSYTPTASQETQYF. For the CDR3, the DNA is TGTGCCAGCAGTTACACACCGACAGCGTCACAAGAGACCCAGTACTTC.

This chain joins TRBV29-1 and TRBJ2-5; D is undetermined. Trimming stripped 5 bases from V and 1 base from J, with 14 bases between. CDR3 length: 14 amino acids. From germline, CDR1 is SQVTM and CDR2 ANQGSEA. CDR3: CSVLPGWFQETQYF. In DNA form, the CDR3 reads TGCAGCGTTCTCCCAGGCTGGTTCCAAGAGACCCAGTACTTC.

The rearrangement links TRBV29-1 to TRBJ2-1; 9 bases match TRBD2. V lost 6 bases and J lost 7; bases outside the gene matches: 10. Germline values: CDR1 SQVTM, CDR2 ANQGSEA. There are 14 residues in the CDR3. The CDR3 is CSVAVAGARNEQFF. CDR3 in DNA: TGCAGCGTCGCTGTAGCGGGAGCTCGGAATGAGCAGTTCTTC.

This sequence joins TRBV2 and TRBJ1-1; D perhaps matches TRBD1 (5 bases). This CDR3 has 15 amino acids. Trimming removed 3 bases at V and 2 bases at J, with 13 bases between. Germline V gene data show CDR1 as SNHLY and CDR2 as FYNNEI. The CDR3 coding sequence is TGTGCCAGCAGTGATTCTGTTCAGGGAAACACTGAAGCTTTCTTT. Translation gives CASSDSVQGNTEAFF.

The V call is TRBV19, the J call TRBJ1-5; perhaps TRBD1 as D (6 bases). The germline CDR1 and CDR2 sequences are LNHDA and SQIVND (reference sequence). Trimming removed 10 bases from V and 1 base from J, with 14 bases in between. The CDR3 has 14 amino acids. This chain's CDR3 is CATAGAQSNQPQHF. The CDR3, as DNA: TGTGCCACCGCAGGGGCCCAAAGCAATCAGCCCCAGCATTTT. Drawing the rest from reference TRBV19 and TRBJ1-5, the complete variable domain is DGGITQSPKYLFRKEGQNVTLSCEQNLNHDAMYWYRQDPGQGLRLIYYSQIVNDFQKGDIAEGYSVSREKKESFPLTVTSAQKNPTAFYLCATAGAQSNQPQHFGDGTRLSIL.

The V and J genes are TRBV29-1 and TRBJ2-5; D ambiguous. Germline CDR1 SQVTM, CDR2 ANQGSEA. The CDR3 covers 12 residues. Trimming took off 1 base at V and 5 bases at J, with 8 bases between the two ends. The CDR3: CSVEASGETQYF. CDR3 in DNA: TGCAGCGTTGAAGCCTCCGGGGAGACCCAGTACTTC.

This sequence joins TRBV25-1 and TRBJ2-1; D is perhaps TRBD1 (6 bases). The V gene lost 8 bases and the J gene lost 7 bases, with 18 bases spanning the gap. This CDR3 has 14 residues. Germline lookup yields CDR1 MGHDK and CDR2 SYGVNS. CDR3 sequence reads: CASQTVGAKNEQFF. CDR3 nucleotide sequence: TGTGCCAGCCAGACCGTGGGGGCCAAAAATGAGCAGTTCTTC.

The V call is TRBV6-1, the J call TRBJ2-3; TRBD2 agrees at 7 bases. Trimming cost V 7 bases and J 3 bases; bases outside gene matches: 7. The CDR3 is 14 amino acids. Germline values: CDR1 MNHNS, CDR2 SASEGT. CDR3 amino acids: CASIPGGKTDTQYF. The CDR3 DNA follows: TGTGCCAGCATCCCCGGGGGGAAAACAGATACGCAGTATTTT.

The rearrangement uses TRBV30 and TRBJ1-1, with D possibly TRBD1 on 5 matching bases. The CDR3 has 12 amino acids. V lost 4 bases to trimming and J lost 8 bases, with 14 bases between them. The germline V gene encodes CDR1 GTSNPN and CDR2 SVGIG (reference sequence). In DNA, the CDR3 is TGTGCCTGGATAGTCGGTGGGGCAGAAGCTTTCTTT. Its translation is CAWIVGGAEAFF.

This chain joins TRBV2 and TRBJ1-1; D is unresolved. CDR1 and CDR2 (germline): SNHLY, FYNNEI. V was cut by 5 bases and J by 2 bases, with 9 bases left in between. This CDR3 comprises 13 residues. CDR3 sequence (DNA): TGTGCCAGCAGTTATACAGTTAACACTGAAGCTTTCTTT. Protein: CASSYTVNTEAFF.

The chain carries TRBV7-6 and TRBJ1-5; 8 nucleotides line up with TRBD1. The trim removed 5 bases at V and 3 bases at J, leaving 3 bases unmatched. Germline CDR1 is SGHVS and CDR2 is FNYEAQ. This CDR3 comprises 14 residues. The CDR3, as DNA: TGTGCCAGCAGCGACAGGGGCCCCAATCAGCCCCAGCATTTT. It yields the protein CASSDRGPNQPQHF.

Within the sample, this clone is medium-sized. The CDR3 loop is CAIDDGTGGREQYF. The CDR3 DNA is TGTGCCATCGACGACGGGACAGGGGGCCGCGAGCAGTACTTC. The chain joins TRBV6-1 to TRBJ2-7; the match to TRBD1 covers 12 bases. CDR3 length: 14 amino acids. V was clipped by 10 bases and J by 6 bases; unmatched bases: 10. Germline CDR1 and CDR2: MNHNS and SASEGT.